This T cell receptor (beta chain) was captured by sequencing in a study of T cell changes during pregnancy in multiple sclerosis. J was trimmed by 1 base and V by 0 bases; bases with no gene match: 6. CDR1 and CDR2 (germline): SGHRS, YFSETQ. The CDR3 is 16 amino acids. The method was immunoSEQ multiplex PCR; TCRdb's version includes in-frame clones alone and lacks a portion of them. The sample has approximately 97,000 clones; roughly 91% are singletons. The sequences come from peripheral blood, collected after pregnancy. This TCR derives from a female donor in good health, enrolled as a control in a pregnancy study. The V gene is TRBV5-1, the J gene TRBJ1-1; 7 bases match TRBD1. The chain's CDR3 is CASSLAAWTGNTEAFF. The CDR3 DNA reads as TGCGCCAGCAGCTTGGCGGCATGGACAGGGAACACTGAAGCTTTCTTT.